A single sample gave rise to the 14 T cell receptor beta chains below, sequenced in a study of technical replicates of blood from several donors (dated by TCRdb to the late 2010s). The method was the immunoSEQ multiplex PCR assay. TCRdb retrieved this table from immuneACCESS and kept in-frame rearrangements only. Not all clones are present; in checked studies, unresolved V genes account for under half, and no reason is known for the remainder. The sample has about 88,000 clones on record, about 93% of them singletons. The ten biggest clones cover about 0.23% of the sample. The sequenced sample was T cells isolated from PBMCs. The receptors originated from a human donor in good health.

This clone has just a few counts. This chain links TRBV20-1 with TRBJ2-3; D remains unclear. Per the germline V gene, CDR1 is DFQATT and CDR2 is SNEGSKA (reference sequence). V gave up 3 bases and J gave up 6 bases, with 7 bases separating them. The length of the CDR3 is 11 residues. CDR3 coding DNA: TGCAGTGCTAGGAGCCACGATACGCAGTATTTT. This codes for CSARSHDTQYF.

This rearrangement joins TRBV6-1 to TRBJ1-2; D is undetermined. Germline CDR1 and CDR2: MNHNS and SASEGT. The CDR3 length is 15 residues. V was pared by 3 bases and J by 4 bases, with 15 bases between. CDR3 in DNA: TGTGCCAGCAGTGATAGAACGGAGTCCAGCTATGGCTACACCTTC. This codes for CASSDRTESSYGYTF.

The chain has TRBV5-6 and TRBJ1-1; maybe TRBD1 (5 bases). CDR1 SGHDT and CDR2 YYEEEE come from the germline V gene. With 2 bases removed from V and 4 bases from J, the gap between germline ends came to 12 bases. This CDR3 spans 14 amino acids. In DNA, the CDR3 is TGTGCCAGCAGCTTAGGGGATTGGGGCACTGAAGCTTTCTTT. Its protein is CASSLGDWGTEAFF. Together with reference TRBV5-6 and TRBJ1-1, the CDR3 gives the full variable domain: DAGVTQSPTHLIKTRGQQVTLRCSPKSGHDTVSWYQQALGQGPQFIFQYYEEEERQRGNFPDRFSGHQFPNYSSELNVNALLLGDSALYLCASSLGDWGTEAFFGQGTRLTVV.

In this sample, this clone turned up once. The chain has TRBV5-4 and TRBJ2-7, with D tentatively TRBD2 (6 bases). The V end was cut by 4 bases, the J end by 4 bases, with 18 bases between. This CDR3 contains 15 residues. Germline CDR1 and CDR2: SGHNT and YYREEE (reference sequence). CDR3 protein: CASSKGAREDYEQYF. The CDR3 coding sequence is TGTGCCAGCAGCAAAGGGGCCAGGGAGGATTACGAGCAGTACTTC.

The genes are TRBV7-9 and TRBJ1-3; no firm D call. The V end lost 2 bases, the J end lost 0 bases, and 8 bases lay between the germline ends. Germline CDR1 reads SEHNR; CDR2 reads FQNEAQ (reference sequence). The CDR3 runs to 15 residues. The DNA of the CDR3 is TGTGCCAGCAGCTTAACTAGAGGCTCTGGAAACACCATATATTTT. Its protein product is CASSLTRGSGNTIYF.

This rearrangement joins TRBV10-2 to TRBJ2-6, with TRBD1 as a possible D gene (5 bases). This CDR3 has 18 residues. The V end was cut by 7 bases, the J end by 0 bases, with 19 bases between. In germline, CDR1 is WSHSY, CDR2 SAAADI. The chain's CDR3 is CASTILDRLDSGANVLTF. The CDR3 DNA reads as TGCGCCAGCACCATTCTAGACAGACTCGACTCTGGGGCCAACGTCCTGACTTTC.

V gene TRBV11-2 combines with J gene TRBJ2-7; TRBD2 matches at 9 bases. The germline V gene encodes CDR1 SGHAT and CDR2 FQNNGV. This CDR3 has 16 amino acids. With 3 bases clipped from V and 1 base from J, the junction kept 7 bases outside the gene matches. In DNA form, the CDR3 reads TGTGCCAGCAGCTTCTCGGCGGGAGGGTCATCCTACGAGCAGTACTTC. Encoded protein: CASSFSAGGSSYEQYF.

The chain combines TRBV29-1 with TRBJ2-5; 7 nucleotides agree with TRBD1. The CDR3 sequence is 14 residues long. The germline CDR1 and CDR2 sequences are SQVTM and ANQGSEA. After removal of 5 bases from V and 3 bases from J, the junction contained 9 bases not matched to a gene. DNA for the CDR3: TGCAGCGTTACAGGGGCATACCTAAAAGAGACCCAGTACTTC. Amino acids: CSVTGAYLKETQYF.

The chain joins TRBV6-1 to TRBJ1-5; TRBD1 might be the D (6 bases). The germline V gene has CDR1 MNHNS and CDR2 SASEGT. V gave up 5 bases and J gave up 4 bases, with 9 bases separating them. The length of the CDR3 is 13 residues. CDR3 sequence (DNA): TGTGCCAGCAGTCGGGACAAGAATCAGCCCCAGCATTTT. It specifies CASSRDKNQPQHF.

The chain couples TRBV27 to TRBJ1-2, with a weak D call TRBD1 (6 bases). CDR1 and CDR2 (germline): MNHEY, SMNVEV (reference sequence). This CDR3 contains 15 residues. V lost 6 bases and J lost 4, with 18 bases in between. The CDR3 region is CASSPLTGFSYGYTF. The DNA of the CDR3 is TGTGCCAGCAGCCCCCTAACAGGGTTTAGCTATGGCTACACCTTC.

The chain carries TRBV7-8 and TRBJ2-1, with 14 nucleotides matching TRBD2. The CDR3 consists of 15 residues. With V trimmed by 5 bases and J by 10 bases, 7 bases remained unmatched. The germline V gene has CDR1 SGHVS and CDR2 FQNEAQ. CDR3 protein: CASSRLAGGLGEQFF. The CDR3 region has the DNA TGTGCCAGCAGCCGACTAGCGGGGGGGCTTGGGGAGCAGTTCTTC.

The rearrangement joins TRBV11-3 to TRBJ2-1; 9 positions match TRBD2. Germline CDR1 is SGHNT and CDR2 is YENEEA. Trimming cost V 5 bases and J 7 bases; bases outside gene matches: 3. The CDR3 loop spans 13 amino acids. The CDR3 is CASSAGGPNEQFF. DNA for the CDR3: TGTGCCAGCAGCGCGGGAGGGCCGAATGAGCAGTTCTTC.

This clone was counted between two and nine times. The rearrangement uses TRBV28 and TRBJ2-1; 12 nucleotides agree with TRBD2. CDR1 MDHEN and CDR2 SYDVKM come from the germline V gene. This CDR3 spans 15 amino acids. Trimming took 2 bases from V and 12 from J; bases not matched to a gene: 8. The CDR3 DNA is TGTGCCAGCAGTTTAGTTTCTAGCGGGAGGGACCGGCAGTTCTTC. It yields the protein CASSLVSSGRDRQFF.

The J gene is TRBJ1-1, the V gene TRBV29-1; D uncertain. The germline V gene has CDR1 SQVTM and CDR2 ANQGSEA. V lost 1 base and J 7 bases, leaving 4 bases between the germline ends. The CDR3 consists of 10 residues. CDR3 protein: CSVEVREAFF. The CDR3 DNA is TGCAGCGTTGAAGTCCGTGAAGCTTTCTTT.